The 8 T cell receptor beta chains reported below all come from one sample, sequenced in a study of blood T cell repertoires in COVID-19. The table came from immunoSEQ multiplex PCR; TCRdb's copy has only in-frame clones and leaves some out. The sample lists about 46,000 clones; 85% to 90% were seen once. The sequenced sample was PBMCs or T cells enriched from blood (not recorded which). Receptor source: a woman in her 50s who had recovered from COVID-19.

Only one count was recorded for this clone. The chain couples TRBV4-1 to TRBJ2-7; D is ambiguous. CDR1 MGHRA and CDR2 YSYEKL come from the germline V gene. The CDR3 covers 17 residues. The ends were cut back, 4 bases at V and 2 bases at J, with 21 bases in the middle. CDR3 nucleotide sequence: TGCGCCAGCAGCCCTAATCCCATGGCTGCTACTACCTACGAGCAGTACTTC. Translation: CASSPNPMAATTYEQYF.

The CDR3 DNA sequence: TGTGCCAGCAGCTTGGACCGGAGGGGAAAACTGTTTTTT. It yields the protein CASSLDRRGKLFF. The chain employs TRBV5-4 and TRBJ1-4; D possibly corresponds to TRBD1 (5 bases). The germline V gene has CDR1 SGHNT and CDR2 YYREEE (reference sequence). CDR3 length: 13 residues. The germline V and J ends were trimmed by 0 bases and 10 bases, with 10 bases remaining between them.

The CDR3 region has the DNA TGTGCCAGCAGCTTCCAGGGAACCAATAATTCACCCCTCCACTTT. Residues: CASSFQGTNNSPLHF. The rearrangement uses TRBV7-9 and TRBJ1-6; D might be TRBD1 (5 bases). The CDR3 is 15 amino acids. CDR1 SEHNR and CDR2 FQNEAQ come from the germline V gene (reference sequence). Trimming removed 3 bases from V and 5 bases from J, with 11 bases in between.

The chain recombines TRBV19 with TRBJ2-1; 14 bases are shared with TRBD2. Germline V lookup: CDR1 LNHDA, CDR2 SQIVND (reference sequence). The V segment lost 5 bases and the J segment 7 bases; nucleotides outside the gene matches: 7. The CDR3 contains 16 residues. CDR3 amino acids: CASSARTSGGRNEQFF. In DNA form, the CDR3 reads TGTGCCAGTAGTGCCAGGACTAGCGGGGGGAGGAATGAGCAGTTCTTC.

V and J are TRBV7-9 and TRBJ1-1; D possibly corresponds to TRBD1 (5 bases). The CDR3 is made up of 13 amino acids. The germline gives CDR1 SEHNR, CDR2 FQNEAQ (reference sequence). V lost 4 bases and J 3 bases, leaving 9 bases between the germline ends. The CDR3 loop is CASSSTGHTEAFF. CDR3 in DNA: TGTGCCAGCAGCTCCACAGGTCACACTGAAGCTTTCTTT. Together with reference TRBV7-9 and TRBJ1-1, the CDR3 gives the full variable domain: DTGVSQNPRHKITKRGQNVTFRCDPISEHNRLYWYRQTLGQGPEFLTYFQNEAQLEKSRLLSDRFSAERPKGSFSTLEIQRTEQGDSAMYLCASSSTGHTEAFFGQGTRLTVV.

The J gene is TRBJ2-3, the V gene TRBV5-1, with a weak D call TRBD2 (6 bases). CDR1 SGHRS and CDR2 YFSETQ come from the germline V gene. Trimming took 0 bases from V and 0 from J, leaving 14 bases between them. The CDR3 sequence is 17 residues long. As DNA, the CDR3 is TGCGCCAGCAGCTTGGGTCATGCGGGGCCGAGCACAGATACGCAGTATTTT. This gives the protein CASSLGHAGPSTDTQYF.

The chain uses TRBV7-9 and TRBJ1-2, with 8 positions matching TRBD1. This CDR3 is 15 amino acids long. V dropped 1 base and J dropped 3; count of bases not matched to a gene: 4. CDR1 and CDR2 from the germline V gene are SEHNR and FQNEAQ (reference sequence). CDR3 DNA sequence: TGTGCCAGCAGCTTAGTTAACAGGGGGGACTATGGCTACACCTTC. This gives the protein CASSLVNRGDYGYTF.

This chain joins TRBV25-1 and TRBJ2-7, with 8 bases aligning to TRBD2. The CDR3 runs 14 residues. V was pared by 7 bases and J by 3 bases, with 8 bases of the junction left unmatched. Germline CDR1 is MGHDK and CDR2 is SYGVNS. The CDR3 region has the DNA TGTGCCAGCACCGACGGGGGGGTCTTCTACGAGCAGTACTTC. This sequence encodes CASTDGGVFYEQYF.